This TCR beta chain was recorded in a study of blood T cell repertoires in COVID-19. V lost 7 bases and J 5 bases, leaving 11 bases between the germline ends. Germline CDR1 reads DFQATT; CDR2 reads SNEGSKA (reference sequence). The CDR3 is 11 amino acids. Sequencing was performed with immunoSEQ multiplex PCR; in TCRdb, only in-frame clones are kept and a portion is missing. Of almost 70,000 clones listed, roughly 73% are singletons. This clonotype originated in a human donor in a cohort sampled during active COVID-19. The V call is TRBV20-1, the J call TRBJ1-2, with no clear D. Input material: peripheral blood. The CDR3 DNA follows: TGCAGTGTAGGGAGTCAGTATGGCTACACCTTC. Its protein is CSVGSQYGYTF.